The sequence of this TCR beta chain was determined in a study of CD4 T cell repertoires in COVID-19. Overall study: Other coronavirus spike proteins restimulated relabeled CFSE-low cells expanded with IL-2 for about eleven days.

Sequencing was done directly on freshly isolated, uncultured memory T cells. Details on this clone: One end of the junction is discordant with germline, which a read error may explain.

Clones were sequenced by immunoSEQ multiplex PCR, and TCRdb holds only the in-frame ones, with some missing. The repertoire holds about 22,000 clones, with 80% to 90% as singletons. The CDR3 spans 15 residues. Germline loops: CDR1 SGHAT, CDR2 FQNNGV. This rearrangement joins TRBV11-2 to TRBJ1-1, with TRBD1 matching 11 bases. This TCR was recovered from a human donor who had COVID-19. Material: central memory CD4+ T cells from blood, obtained before the COVID-19 pandemic. CDR3 in DNA: TGTGCCAGCAGCCCGCCGGACAGGGGGCTCACTGGAGCTTTCTTT. Translating gives CASSPPDRGLTGAFF.